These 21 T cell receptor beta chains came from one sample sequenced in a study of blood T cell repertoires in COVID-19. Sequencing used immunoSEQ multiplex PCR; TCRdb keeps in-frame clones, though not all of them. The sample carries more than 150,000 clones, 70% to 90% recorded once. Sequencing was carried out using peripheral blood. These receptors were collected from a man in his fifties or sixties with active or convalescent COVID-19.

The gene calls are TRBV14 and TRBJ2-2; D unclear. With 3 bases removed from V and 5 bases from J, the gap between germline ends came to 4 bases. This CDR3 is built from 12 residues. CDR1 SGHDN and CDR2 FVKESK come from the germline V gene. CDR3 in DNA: TGTGCCAGCAGCCACGGGACCGGGGAGCTGTTTTTT. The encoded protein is CASSHGTGELFF.

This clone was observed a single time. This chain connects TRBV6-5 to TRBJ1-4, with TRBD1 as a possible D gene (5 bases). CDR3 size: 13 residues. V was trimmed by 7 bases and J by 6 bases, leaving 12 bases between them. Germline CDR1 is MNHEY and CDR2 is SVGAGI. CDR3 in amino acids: CASKFGRDEKLFF. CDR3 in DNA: TGTGCCAGCAAATTCGGCAGGGATGAAAAACTGTTTTTT.

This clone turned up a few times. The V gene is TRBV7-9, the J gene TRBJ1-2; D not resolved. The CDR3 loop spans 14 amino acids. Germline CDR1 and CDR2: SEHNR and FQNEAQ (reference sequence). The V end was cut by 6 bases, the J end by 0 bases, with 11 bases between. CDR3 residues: CASSRTETNYGYTF. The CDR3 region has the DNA TGTGCCAGCAGTCGTACAGAGACTAACTATGGCTACACCTTC.

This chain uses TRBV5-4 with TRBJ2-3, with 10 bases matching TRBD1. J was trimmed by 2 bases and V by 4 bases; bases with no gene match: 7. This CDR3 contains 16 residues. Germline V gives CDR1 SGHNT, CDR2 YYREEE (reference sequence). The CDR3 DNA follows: TGTGCCAGCAGCCTCCTGACAGGGGGCTTCACAGATACGCAGTATTTT. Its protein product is CASSLLTGGFTDTQYF. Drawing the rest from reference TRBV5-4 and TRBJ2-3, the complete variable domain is ETGVTQSPTHLIKTRGQQVTLRCSSQSGHNTVSWYQQALGQGPQFIFQYYREEENGRGNFPPRFSGLQFPNYSSELNVNALELDDSALYLCASSLLTGGFTDTQYFGPGTRLTVL.

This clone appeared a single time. CDR3 DNA sequence: TGCGCCAGCACTGGACTAGCGGGGGGCCGCGACGAGCAGTACTTC. Protein sequence: CASTGLAGGRDEQYF. This sequence joins TRBV10-1 and TRBJ2-7; 14 bases fit TRBD2. Trimming removed 7 bases from V and 5 bases from J; junction bases left unmatched: 7. From germline, CDR1 is WNHNN and CDR2 SYGVQD (reference sequence). This CDR3 region has 15 residues.

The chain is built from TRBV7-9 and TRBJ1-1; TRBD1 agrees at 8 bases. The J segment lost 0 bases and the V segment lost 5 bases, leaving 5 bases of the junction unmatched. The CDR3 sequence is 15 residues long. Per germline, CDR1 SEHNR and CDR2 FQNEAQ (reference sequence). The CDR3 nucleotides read TGTGCCAGCAGCAGACAGGGGAGGATGAACACTGAAGCTTTCTTT. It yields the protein CASSRQGRMNTEAFF.

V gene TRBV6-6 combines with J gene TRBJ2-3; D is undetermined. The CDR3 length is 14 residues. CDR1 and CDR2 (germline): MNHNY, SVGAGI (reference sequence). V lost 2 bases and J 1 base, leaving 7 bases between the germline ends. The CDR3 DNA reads TGTGCCAGCAGTTACATCTCAGGCACAGATACGCAGTATTTT. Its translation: CASSYISGTDTQYF.

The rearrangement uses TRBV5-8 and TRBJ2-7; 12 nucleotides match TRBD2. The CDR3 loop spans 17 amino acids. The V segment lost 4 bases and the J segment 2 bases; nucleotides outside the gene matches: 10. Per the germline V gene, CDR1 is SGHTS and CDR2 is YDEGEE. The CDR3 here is CASSLTGLAGYPYEQYF. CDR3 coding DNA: TGTGCCAGCAGCCTCACGGGACTAGCGGGTTACCCCTACGAGCAGTACTTC. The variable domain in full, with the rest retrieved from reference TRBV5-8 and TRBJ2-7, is EAGVTQSPTHLIKTRGQQATLRCSPISGHTSVYWYQQALGLGLQFLLWYDEGEERNRGNFPPRFSGRQFPNYSSELNVNALELEDSALYLCASSLTGLAGYPYEQYFGPGTRLTVT.

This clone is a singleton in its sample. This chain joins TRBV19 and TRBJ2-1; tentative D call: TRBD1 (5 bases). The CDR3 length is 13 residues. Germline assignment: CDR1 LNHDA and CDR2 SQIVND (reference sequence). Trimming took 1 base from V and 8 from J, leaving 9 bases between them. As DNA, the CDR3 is TGTGCCAGTAGTATAGGGACAAGGGATGAGCAGTTCTTC. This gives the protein CASSIGTRDEQFF.

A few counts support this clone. CDR3 nucleotide sequence: TGTGCCATCAGTGAGCTAGCTCGGAATGAGCAGTTCTTC. Its translation is CAISELARNEQFF. J is TRBJ2-1 and V is TRBV10-3, with D tentatively TRBD2 (5 bases). CDR1 is ENHRY, CDR2 SYGVKD, per germline. V gave up 2 bases and J gave up 7 bases, with 9 bases separating them. The CDR3 consists of 13 residues.

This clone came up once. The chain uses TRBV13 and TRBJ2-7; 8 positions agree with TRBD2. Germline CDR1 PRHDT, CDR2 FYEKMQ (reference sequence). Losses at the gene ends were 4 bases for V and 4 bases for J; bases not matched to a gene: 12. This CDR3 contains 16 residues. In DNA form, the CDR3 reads TGTGCCAGCAGCTCCAAGTCAAGCGGGAGTCGGTACGAGCAGTACTTC. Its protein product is CASSSKSSGSRYEQYF.

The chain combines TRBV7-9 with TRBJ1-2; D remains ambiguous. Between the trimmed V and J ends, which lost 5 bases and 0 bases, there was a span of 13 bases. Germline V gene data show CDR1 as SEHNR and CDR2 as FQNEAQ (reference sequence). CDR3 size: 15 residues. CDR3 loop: CASSVGQATNYGYTF. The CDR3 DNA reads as TGTGCCAGCAGCGTAGGCCAGGCAACTAACTATGGCTACACCTTC.

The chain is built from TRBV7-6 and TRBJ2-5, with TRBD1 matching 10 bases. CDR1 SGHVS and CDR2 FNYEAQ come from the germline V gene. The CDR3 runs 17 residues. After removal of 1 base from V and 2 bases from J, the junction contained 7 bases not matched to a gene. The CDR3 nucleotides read TGTGCCAGCAGCTTAGTAGCTGGGACAGGGGTTCAAGAGACCCAGTACTTC. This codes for CASSLVAGTGVQETQYF.

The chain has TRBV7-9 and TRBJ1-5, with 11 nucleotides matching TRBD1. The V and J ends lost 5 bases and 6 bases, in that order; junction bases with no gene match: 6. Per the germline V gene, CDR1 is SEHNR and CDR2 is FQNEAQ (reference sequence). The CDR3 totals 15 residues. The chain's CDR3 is CASSPGTGGGQPQHF. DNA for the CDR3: TGTGCCAGCAGCCCTGGGACAGGGGGAGGTCAGCCCCAGCATTTT.

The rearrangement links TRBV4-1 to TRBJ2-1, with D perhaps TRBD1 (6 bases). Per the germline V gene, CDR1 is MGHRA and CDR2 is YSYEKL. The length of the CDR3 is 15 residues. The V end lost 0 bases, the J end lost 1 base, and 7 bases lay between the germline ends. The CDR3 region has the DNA TGCGCCAGCAGCCAAGAGGACAGTTCCTACAATGAGCAGTTCTTC. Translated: CASSQEDSSYNEQFF.

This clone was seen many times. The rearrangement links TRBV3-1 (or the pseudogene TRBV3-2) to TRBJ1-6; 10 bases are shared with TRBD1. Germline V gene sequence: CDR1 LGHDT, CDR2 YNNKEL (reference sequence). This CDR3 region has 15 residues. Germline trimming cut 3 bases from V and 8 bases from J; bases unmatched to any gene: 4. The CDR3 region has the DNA TGTGCCAGCAGCCAGGGACAGGGGATACATTCACCCCTCCACTTT. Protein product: CASSQGQGIHSPLHF.

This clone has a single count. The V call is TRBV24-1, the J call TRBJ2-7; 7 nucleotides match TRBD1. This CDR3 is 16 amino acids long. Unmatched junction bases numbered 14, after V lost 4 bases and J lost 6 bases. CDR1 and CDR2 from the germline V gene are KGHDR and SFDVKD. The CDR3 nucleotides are TGTGCCACCAGTGACCGCCGACAGGGTGGGTTCTTCGAGCAGTACTTC. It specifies CATSDRRQGGFFEQYF.

CDR3 protein: CASSPRLASTDTQYF. DNA for the CDR3: TGTGCCAGTAGTCCTAGACTAGCGAGCACAGATACGCAGTATTTT. This chain joins TRBV19 and TRBJ2-3, with TRBD2 matching 8 bases. Germline V CDR1 and CDR2: LNHDA, SQIVND (reference sequence). The CDR3 has 15 amino acids. V shed 5 bases and J 0 bases; nucleotides not matched to a gene: 4.

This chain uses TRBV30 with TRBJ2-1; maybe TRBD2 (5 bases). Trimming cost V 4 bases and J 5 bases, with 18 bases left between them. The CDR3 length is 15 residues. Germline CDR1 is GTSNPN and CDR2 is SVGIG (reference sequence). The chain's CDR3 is CAWTAVASRDNEQFF. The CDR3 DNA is TGTGCCTGGACCGCTGTGGCTAGCAGAGACAATGAGCAGTTCTTC.

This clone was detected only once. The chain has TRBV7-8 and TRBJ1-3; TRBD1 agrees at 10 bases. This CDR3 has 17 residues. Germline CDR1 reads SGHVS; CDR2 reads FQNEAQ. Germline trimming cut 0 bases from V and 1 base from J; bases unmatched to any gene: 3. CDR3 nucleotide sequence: TGTGCCAGCAGCTTAGCTCCGGGACAGGGGTCTGGAAACACCATATATTTT. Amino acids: CASSLAPGQGSGNTIYF.

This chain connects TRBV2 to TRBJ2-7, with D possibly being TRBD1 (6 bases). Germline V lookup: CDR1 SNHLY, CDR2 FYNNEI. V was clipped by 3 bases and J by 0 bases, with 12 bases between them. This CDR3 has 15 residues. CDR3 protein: CASSDPGQDSYEQYF. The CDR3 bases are TGTGCCAGCAGTGACCCGGGACAAGACTCCTACGAGCAGTACTTC. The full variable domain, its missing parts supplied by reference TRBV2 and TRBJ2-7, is EPEVTQTPSHQVTQMGQEVILRCVPISNHLYFYWYRQILGQKVEFLVSFYNNEISEKSEIFDDQFSVERPDGSNFTLKIRSTKLEDSAMYFCASSDPGQDSYEQYFGPGTRLTVT.